This section outlines one T cell receptor beta chain sequence together with its context. This clone was recorded a few times. What this receptor recognizes is not known. Per-nucleotide qualities are absent, and no much larger clonotype sits a single base away. For this chain, trimming is 6 bases at the V end and 8 bases at the J end, and the number of junction bases without a gene match is 6. The CDR3 measures 12 amino acids from cysteine to phenylalanine. Only the CDR3 DNA stays, 36 bases, in frame from base 1. CDR1 and CDR2 are drawn from the germline V gene: MDHEN, SYDVKM. Each donor gave one peripheral blood draw, about 110 mL on average, collected into heparinised tubes. Using a panel that included CD45RO, CCR7, CD25, CD127, CD95 and CD27, naive, central memory, regulatory and stem cell-like memory CD4+ T cells were sorted on a BD FACSAria II. All sorted populations exceeded 95% purity. Right away, PBMCs were isolated by Lymphoprep density gradient centrifugation and were stained directly, with no culture step. To minimize batch effects, samples were stained and sorted in pairs, one healthy donor with one patient per experiment.

The data originate from a study of beta chain features in type 1 diabetes (dated by TCRdb to between 2018 and 2020). About the investigation overall: Mean age, gender distribution, total cell number and subset yield were not different between patients and healthy donors. A total of about 100,000,000 sorted cells were examined across all samples, and RNA yield correlated strongly with the number of cells per subset. The study compared the TCRB repertoires of sorted circulating CD4+ T cell subsets in recently diagnosed type 1 diabetes patients with those in matched healthy donors. Regulatory and stem cell-like memory subsets were obtained from only 8 patients and about eight healthy donors, while naive and central memory subsets were obtained from all 30 or so donors.

The entire amount of isolated RNA was reverse transcribed using the High Capacity cDNA Reverse Transcription Kit, so the sequenced TCRB transcripts were expressed ones. Deep immunoSEQ sequencing was applied to naive, central memory and regulatory T cell samples, giving an average of roughly 3.5 million total reads per sample. Sorted cells were lysed in RLT buffer and RNA was extracted with DNase-treated RNeasy Micro or Mini kits, depending on cell number. Each cell subset was processed on its own to prevent cross-contamination, while patient and healthy donor samples were processed together. Using the immunoSEQ multiplex PCR, TCRB sequences were amplified from cDNA into 87-bp fragments spanning the CDR3 region. Sequencing of the amplicons was done on the Illumina HiSeq platform. The source study handled its data this way. PCR bias was corrected computationally using synthetic template baselines, and reads within Hamming distance 2 were collapsed, with unmergeable singletons discarded. Reads were aligned against IMGT so that V, D and J genes, CDR3 length and insertions or deletions at six rearrangement sites could be assigned. Clonotype counts were normalized to sorted cell number within each subset before computing true diversity and Gini coefficients with the tcR R package. The overlap coefficient, calculated on TCRB nucleotide sequences, was used to measure repertoire sharing. As a proxy for the pre-selection repertoire, out-of-frame TCRB sequences from naive cells were analyzed. TCRdb holds this immuneACCESS table with in-frame rearrangements only. Some clones are missing; in checked studies, unresolved V genes explain under half, and the rest has no known cause. The V and J calls and clone size come from that table; D and trimming were worked out from the DNA. Recorded for this sample are around 710,000 clones; 9.5% to 15% of them occurred a single time. The top ten constitute around 0.12% of the sample.

Overall study outcomes, separate from this receptor: PCR may preferentially amplify shorter templates, but because patient and control samples were amplified and corrected together, any resulting skew would affect both groups equally. In all four CD4+ subsets, TCRB CDR3 length was moderately but significantly shorter in type 1 diabetes patients. Because cDNA was sequenced instead of genomic DNA, highly expressing activated cells could be over-represented, though the groups showed no difference in activation or CD3 levels. Naive, central memory and regulatory TCRB repertoires appeared more similar among patients than among healthy donors. Only small numbers of individuals were included in the HLA sub-analyses, which left unresolved whether HLA type had any influence on TCRB rearrangement. At VDJ recombination sites, type 1 diabetes patients had fewer insertions and more deleted nucleotides, which implies abnormalities in thymic rearrangement.

Sequenced input: naive CD4+ T cells from blood. The cell subset or site tag for this specimen amounts to: true naive CD4+ T cells. The V and J genes are TRBV28 and TRBJ1-2; TRBD1 aligns with 7 central bases. The sequence was obtained from a man aged 30 to 39 with type 1 diabetes. The DNA sequence is as follows: TGTGCCAGCAGCCCCGACAGGGTGGGCTACACCTTC. Its protein reads: CASSPDRVGYTF.